One and the same sample provided the 10 T cell receptor beta chains below, sequenced in a study of T cell changes during pregnancy in multiple sclerosis. Generated by immunoSEQ multiplex PCR, the TCRdb table keeps only in-frame clones and is missing some. This table has fewer than 95,000 clones, 94% appearing once. Sequencing was performed on peripheral blood, taken in the third trimester of pregnancy. The origin of the receptors is a female donor with multiple sclerosis, enrolled in a pregnancy study.

This chain uses TRBV28 with TRBJ1-3; 7 bases map to TRBD1. Germline CDR1 MDHEN, CDR2 SYDVKM. Trimming at V came to 4 bases and at J to 0 bases, leaving 15 bases not matched to a gene. The CDR3 contains 19 residues. In DNA form, the CDR3 reads TGTGCCAGCAGTTCAATAAACCACAGGACAGGAGTCTCTGGAAACACCATATATTTT. Residues: CASSSINHRTGVSGNTIYF.

The rearrangement uses TRBV29-1 and TRBJ1-3; 8 positions match TRBD1. The CDR3 extends over 14 amino acids. Germline V gene sequence: CDR1 SQVTM, CDR2 ANQGSEA. The J segment lost 0 bases and the V segment lost 7 bases, leaving 5 bases of the junction unmatched. CDR3 DNA sequence: TGCAGCGGTATAACAGGGGGCTCTGGAAACACCATATATTTT. As protein: CSGITGGSGNTIYF.

This chain links TRBV6-5 with TRBJ1-2; 9 nucleotides match TRBD1. The CDR3 sequence is 13 residues long. Trimming at V came to 6 bases and at J to 6 bases, leaving 5 bases not matched to a gene. Germline assignment: CDR1 MNHEY and CDR2 SVGAGI. The CDR3 DNA sequence: TGTGCCAGCAGCCAAACAGGGGGCAATGGCTACACCTTC. Its protein is CASSQTGGNGYTF.

This chain uses TRBV29-1 with TRBJ2-7; 7 bases are a match to TRBD1. Germline CDR1 SQVTM, CDR2 ANQGSEA. The CDR3 runs to 12 residues. The V gene end was trimmed by 5 bases and the J gene end by 3 bases; junction bases not matched to a gene: 4. The CDR3 sequence: CSVTTGDYEQYF. CDR3 nucleotides: TGCAGCGTTACTACAGGGGACTACGAGCAGTACTTC.

The chain uses TRBV27 and TRBJ1-5; D perhaps matches TRBD1 (6 bases). Germline CDR1 and CDR2: MNHEY and SMNVEV (reference sequence). Trimming left V 0 bases short and J 1 base short, with 10 bases between. This CDR3 is built from 16 residues. The CDR3 here is CASSLSARGSNQPQHF. Written as DNA, the CDR3 is TGTGCCAGCAGTTTATCGGCCAGGGGAAGCAATCAGCCCCAGCATTTT.

This chain joins TRBV18 and TRBJ1-2; 7 bases fit TRBD1. Germline V CDR1 and CDR2: KGHSH, LQKENI. This CDR3 is built from 16 residues. The J segment lost 4 bases and the V segment lost 2 bases, leaving 10 bases of the junction unmatched. The CDR3 region is CASSPSPGTATYGYTF. CDR3 bases: TGTGCCAGCTCACCATCCCCCGGGACAGCTACCTATGGCTACACCTTC. Based on the CDR3 plus reference TRBV18 and TRBJ1-2, the full variable domain is NAGVMQNPRHLVRRRGQEARLRCSPMKGHSHVYWYRQLPEEGLKFMVYLQKENIIDESGMPKERFSAEFPKEGPSILRIQQVVRGDSAAYFCASSPSPGTATYGYTFGSGTRLTVV.

This clone appeared a single time. The V gene is TRBV6-5, the J gene TRBJ1-2; maybe TRBD1 (5 bases). Trimming took 8 bases from V and 4 from J, leaving 20 bases between them. The germline V gene encodes CDR1 MNHEY and CDR2 SVGAGI. The CDR3 is made up of 15 amino acids. CDR3 region: CASLPSPGGGYGYTF. Written as DNA, the CDR3 is TGTGCCAGCCTCCCCTCTCCCGGGGGTGGCTATGGCTACACCTTC.

Points on this clone: Its ends do not fully match the called genes, so a read error is possible. This chain joins TRBV18 and TRBJ2-3; a possible D gene is TRBD1 (7 bases). Germline V gene data show CDR1 as KGHSH and CDR2 as LQKENI. The CDR3 is 17 amino acids. CDR3 DNA sequence: TGTGCCAGCTCGCCACTCGGAGGGGGCGATGTGTTTGATACGCAGTATTTT. This gives the protein CASSPLGGGDVFDTQYF.

The chain couples TRBV11-1 to TRBJ2-5; TRBD2 aligns across 9 bases. CDR3 length: 16 residues. V lost 4 bases and J lost 1; bases outside the gene matches: 7. Per the germline V gene, CDR1 is SGHAT and CDR2 is FQDESV (reference sequence). CDR3 sequence: CASSSRGLAAQETQYF. CDR3 DNA sequence: TGTGCCAGCAGCTCTAGGGGACTAGCCGCCCAAGAGACCCAGTACTTC.

This chain connects TRBV6-5 to TRBJ2-7; D remains ambiguous. V was clipped by 1 base and J by 10 bases, with 8 bases between them. This CDR3 contains 11 residues. CDR1 and CDR2 (germline): MNHEY, SVGAGI. DNA of the CDR3: TGTGCCAGCAGTTACTTCGGGTACCAGTACTTC. Its protein is CASSYFGYQYF.